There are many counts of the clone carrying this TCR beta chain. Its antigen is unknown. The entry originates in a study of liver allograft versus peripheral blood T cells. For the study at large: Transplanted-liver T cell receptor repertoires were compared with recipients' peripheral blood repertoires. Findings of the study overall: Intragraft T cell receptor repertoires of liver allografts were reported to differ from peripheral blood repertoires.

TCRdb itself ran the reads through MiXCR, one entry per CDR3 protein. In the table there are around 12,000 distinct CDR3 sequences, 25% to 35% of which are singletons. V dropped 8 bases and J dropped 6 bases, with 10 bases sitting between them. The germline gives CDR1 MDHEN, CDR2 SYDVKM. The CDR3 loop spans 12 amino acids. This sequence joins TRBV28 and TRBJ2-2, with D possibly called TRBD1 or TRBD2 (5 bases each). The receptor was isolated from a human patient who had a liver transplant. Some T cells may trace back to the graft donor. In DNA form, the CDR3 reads TGTGCCAGCGGGAGACAGTCCGGGGAGCTGTTTTTT. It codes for CASGRQSGELFF.